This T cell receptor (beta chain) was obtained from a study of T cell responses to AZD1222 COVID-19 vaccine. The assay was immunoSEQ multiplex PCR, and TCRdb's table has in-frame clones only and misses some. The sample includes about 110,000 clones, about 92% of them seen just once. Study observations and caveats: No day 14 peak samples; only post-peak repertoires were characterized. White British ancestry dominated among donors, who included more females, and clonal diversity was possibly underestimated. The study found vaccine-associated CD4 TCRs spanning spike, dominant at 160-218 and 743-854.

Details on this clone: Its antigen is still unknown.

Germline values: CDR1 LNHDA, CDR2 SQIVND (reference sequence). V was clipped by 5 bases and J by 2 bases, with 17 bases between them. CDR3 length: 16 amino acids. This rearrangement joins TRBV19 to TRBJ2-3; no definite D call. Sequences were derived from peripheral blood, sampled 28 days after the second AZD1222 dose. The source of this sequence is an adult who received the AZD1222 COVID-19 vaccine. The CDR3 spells CASSSFSGRVTDTQYF. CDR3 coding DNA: TGTGCCAGTAGTTCGTTCTCCGGAAGGGTCACAGATACGCAGTATTTT.